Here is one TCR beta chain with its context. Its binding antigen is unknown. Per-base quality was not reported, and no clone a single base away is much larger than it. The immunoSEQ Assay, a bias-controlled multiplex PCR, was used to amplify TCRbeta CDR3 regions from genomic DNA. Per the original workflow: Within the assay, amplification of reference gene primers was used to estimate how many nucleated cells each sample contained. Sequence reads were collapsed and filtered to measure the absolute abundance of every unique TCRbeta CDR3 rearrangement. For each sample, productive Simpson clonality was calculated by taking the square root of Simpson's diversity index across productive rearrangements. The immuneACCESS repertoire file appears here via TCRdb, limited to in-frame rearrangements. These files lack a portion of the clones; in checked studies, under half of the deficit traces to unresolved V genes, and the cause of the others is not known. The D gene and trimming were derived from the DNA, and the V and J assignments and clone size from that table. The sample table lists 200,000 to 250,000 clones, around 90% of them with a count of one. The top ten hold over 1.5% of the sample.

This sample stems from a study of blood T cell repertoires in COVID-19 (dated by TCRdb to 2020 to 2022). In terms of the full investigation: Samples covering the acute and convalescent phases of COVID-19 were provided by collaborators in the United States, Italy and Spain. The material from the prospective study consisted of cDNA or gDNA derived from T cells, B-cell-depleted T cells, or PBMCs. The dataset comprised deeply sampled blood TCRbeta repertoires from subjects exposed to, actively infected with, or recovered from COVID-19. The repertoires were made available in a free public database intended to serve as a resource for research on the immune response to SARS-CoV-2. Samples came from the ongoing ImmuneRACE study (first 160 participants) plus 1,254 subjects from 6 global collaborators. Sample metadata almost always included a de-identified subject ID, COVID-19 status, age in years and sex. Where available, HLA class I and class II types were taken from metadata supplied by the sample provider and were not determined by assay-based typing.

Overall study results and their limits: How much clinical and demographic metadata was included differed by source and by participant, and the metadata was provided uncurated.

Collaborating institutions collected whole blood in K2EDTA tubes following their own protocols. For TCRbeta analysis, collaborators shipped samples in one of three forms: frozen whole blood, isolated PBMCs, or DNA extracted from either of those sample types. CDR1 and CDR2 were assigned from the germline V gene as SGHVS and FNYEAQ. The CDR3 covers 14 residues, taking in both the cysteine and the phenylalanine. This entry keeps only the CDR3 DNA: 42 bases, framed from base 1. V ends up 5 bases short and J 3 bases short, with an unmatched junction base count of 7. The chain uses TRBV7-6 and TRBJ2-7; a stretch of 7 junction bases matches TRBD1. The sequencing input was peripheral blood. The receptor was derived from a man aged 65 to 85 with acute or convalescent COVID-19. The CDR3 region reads CASSRRQGHYEQYF. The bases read TGTGCCAGCAGCCGGAGACAGGGACACTACGAGCAGTACTTC.